The 20 T cell receptor beta chains presented below share a single source sample, sequenced in a study of blood T cell repertoires in COVID-19. Clones were read by immunoSEQ multiplex PCR, and TCRdb kept only the in-frame ones, dropping some. The sample gives roughly 230,000 clones, approximately 83% of which show up once; 4% to 5.5% is in the top ten. Sequences were obtained from peripheral blood. The receptors here all came from a man aged 45-60 years with active or convalescent COVID-19.

The chain employs TRBV9 and TRBJ2-5; TRBD1 matches at 11 bases. The CDR3 loop spans 14 amino acids. The germline gives CDR1 SGDLS, CDR2 YYNGEE. With 3 bases clipped from V and 5 bases from J, the junction kept 3 bases outside the gene matches. This CDR3 reads CASSARDRGETQYF. The CDR3 DNA reads as TGTGCCAGCAGCGCACGGGACAGGGGGGAGACCCAGTACTTC.

This chain connects TRBV29-1 to TRBJ2-7; 7 nucleotides match TRBD1. Germline V lookup: CDR1 SQVTM, CDR2 ANQGSEA. The CDR3 is 13 residues long. V lost 4 bases and J lost 3; bases outside the gene matches: 6. The CDR3 sequence is CSVGRQGNYEQYF. The DNA of the CDR3 is TGCAGCGTTGGTCGACAGGGTAACTACGAGCAGTACTTC.

The chain has TRBV3-1 (or the pseudogene TRBV3-2) and TRBJ1-2; TRBD1 aligns across 7 bases. The CDR3 runs 16 residues. Trimming cost V 0 bases and J 2 bases; bases outside gene matches: 6. Germline V gene lookup returns CDR1 LGHDT and CDR2 YNNKEL (reference sequence). CDR3 sequence (DNA): TGTGCCAGCAGCCAAGAGGCAGGGGGGAGGAACTATGGCTACACCTTC. Translation gives CASSQEAGGRNYGYTF.

The V and J genes are TRBV5-1 and TRBJ2-5; the match to TRBD1 covers 8 bases. Trimming at V came to 4 bases and at J to 5 bases, leaving 10 bases not matched to a gene. The germline V gene has CDR1 SGHRS and CDR2 YFSETQ. The CDR3 spans 15 residues. CDR3 coding DNA: TGCGCCAGCAGCACAGGTCAGGGGGCAGGGGAGACCCAGTACTTC. The encoded protein is CASSTGQGAGETQYF.

Notes on this clone: Other nucleotide sequences in the sample specify the same CDR3. The chain couples TRBV18 to TRBJ1-3, with 7 positions matching TRBD1. The J segment lost 4 bases and the V segment lost 3 bases, leaving 0 bases of the junction unmatched. The CDR3 consists of 13 residues. Looked up from germline, CDR1 is KGHSH and CDR2 is LQKENI. The CDR3 loop is CASSPGQGNTIYF. The CDR3 nucleotides are TGTGCCAGCTCACCGGGACAGGGAAACACCATATATTTT.

Turning to this clone: The sample holds other DNA sequences that translate to the same CDR3. The chain employs TRBV2 and TRBJ1-2; no clear D. Looked up from germline, CDR1 is SNHLY and CDR2 is FYNNEI. This CDR3 is 14 amino acids long. Trimming stripped 6 bases from V and 4 bases from J, with 15 bases between. CDR3: CASSAPGGGYGYTF. CDR3 bases: TGTGCCAGCAGCGCCCCAGGAGGAGGCTATGGCTACACCTTC.

The CDR3 nucleotides read TGTGCCAGCAGCCCCCGGACAGGAGTTGGGGCCAACGTCCTGACTTTC. Protein: CASSPRTGVGANVLTF. The chain couples TRBV9 to TRBJ2-6; 7 bases agree with TRBD1. V shed 4 bases, J shed 3 bases, and the junction held 7 bases outside the gene matches. The CDR3 contains 16 residues. The V gene's germline CDR1 is SGDLS and CDR2 YYNGEE.

The genes are TRBV7-9 and TRBJ2-7; 10 nucleotides line up with TRBD1. Per the germline V gene, CDR1 is SEHNR and CDR2 is FQNEAQ (reference sequence). Unmatched junction bases numbered 4, after V lost 5 bases and J lost 3 bases. CDR3 length equals 14 residues. CDR3 amino acids: CASSPRDRGYEQYF. CDR3 nucleotides: TGTGCCAGCAGCCCGCGGGACAGGGGCTACGAGCAGTACTTC.

The rearrangement links TRBV5-4 to TRBJ1-2; 8 bases align to TRBD1. The CDR3 sequence is 11 residues long. Germline CDR1 reads SGHNT; CDR2 reads YYREEE (reference sequence). V gave up 8 bases and J gave up 10 bases; unmatched junction bases: 7. CDR3 amino acids: CARPQGDDYTF. The CDR3 DNA reads TGTGCCAGACCACAGGGGGATGACTACACCTTC. Full variable domain (remainder filled in from reference TRBV5-4 and TRBJ1-2): ETGVTQSPTHLIKTRGQQVTLRCSSQSGHNTVSWYQQALGQGPQFIFQYYREEENGRGNFPPRFSGLQFPNYSSELNVNALELDDSALYLCARPQGDDYTFGSGTRLTVV.

This clone has a handful of counts. The rearrangement uses TRBV5-4 and TRBJ1-1; a possible D gene is TRBD1 (6 bases). CDR1 SGHNT and CDR2 YYREEE come from the germline V gene (reference sequence). CDR3 length: 12 residues. The germline V and J ends were trimmed by 10 bases and 1 base, with 11 bases remaining between them. The CDR3 DNA sequence: TGTGCCGTGGGGGGGCCGAACACTGAAGCTTTCTTT. Protein sequence: CAVGGPNTEAFF.

The rearrangement links TRBV3-1 (or the pseudogene TRBV3-2) to TRBJ1-5; no clear D. The germline V gene has CDR1 LGHDT and CDR2 YNNKEL (reference sequence). The CDR3 totals 14 residues. Trimming pared 0 bases from V and 7 bases from J, leaving 10 bases between. The CDR3 region has the DNA TGTGCCAGCAGCCAAGACCCCTCGGGGCAGCCCCAGCATTTT. Protein sequence: CASSQDPSGQPQHF.

The rearrangement joins TRBV19 to TRBJ1-2; 8 nucleotides match TRBD1. Germline CDR1 is LNHDA and CDR2 is SQIVND (reference sequence). The CDR3 has 17 amino acids. The trim removed 1 base at V and 0 bases at J, leaving 7 bases unmatched. The CDR3 DNA sequence: TGTGCCAGTAGTATAGGGACAGGGCCTAAAGCTAACTATGGCTACACCTTC. It yields the protein CASSIGTGPKANYGYTF.

The chain employs TRBV11-2 and TRBJ1-2; D gene uncertain. V dropped 3 bases and J dropped 8 bases, with 19 bases sitting between them. Germline CDR1 reads SGHAT; CDR2 reads FQNNGV. CDR3 length: 15 residues. Here the CDR3 reads CASSLENTGVGGYTF. As DNA, the CDR3 is TGTGCCAGCAGCTTGGAAAATACCGGGGTCGGGGGCTACACCTTC.

This rearrangement joins TRBV27 to TRBJ1-1; tentative D call: TRBD1 (5 bases). CDR1 is MNHEY and CDR2 is SMNVEV in the germline V gene (reference sequence). CDR3 length equals 12 residues. V lost 3 bases to trimming and J lost 7 bases, with 9 bases between them. The CDR3 reads CASSLGGGEAFF. CDR3 DNA: TGTGCCAGCAGTTTGGGGGGAGGTGAAGCTTTCTTT.

This clone came up a few times. V usage is TRBV11-2 and J usage is TRBJ2-1; 8 bases are shared with TRBD2. V lost 2 bases to trimming and J lost 8 bases; unmatched junction nucleotides: 11. The germline V gene encodes CDR1 SGHAT and CDR2 FQNNGV. The CDR3 is made up of 16 amino acids. The CDR3 here is CASSLRSAGGYDEQFF. The CDR3 DNA follows: TGTGCCAGCAGCTTAAGGTCCGCGGGGGGTTACGATGAGCAGTTCTTC.

The chain is built from TRBV6-5 and TRBJ1-6; D possibly corresponds to TRBD1 (5 bases). V was cut by 6 bases and J by 6 bases, with 12 bases left in between. In germline, CDR1 is MNHEY, CDR2 SVGAGI. This CDR3 has 14 residues. The DNA of the CDR3 is TGTGCCAGCAGCGAGACAAGGGGTAATTCACCCCTCCACTTT. It encodes CASSETRGNSPLHF.

V is TRBV19 and J is TRBJ1-2; TRBD1 matches 7 bases. Germline V gene data show CDR1 as LNHDA and CDR2 as SQIVND (reference sequence). V was pared by 5 bases and J by 7 bases, with 13 bases of the junction left unmatched. There are 15 residues in the CDR3. The CDR3 nucleotides are TGTGCCAGTAGTGTCTACAGGGGAGGAATGGGTGGCTACACCTTC. It codes for CASSVYRGGMGGYTF.

The chain carries TRBV6-5 and TRBJ1-1, with a tentative D call TRBD1 (5 bases). CDR3 length: 15 residues. Trimming stripped 4 bases from V and 3 bases from J, with 15 bases between. Germline V lookup: CDR1 MNHEY, CDR2 SVGAGI. This CDR3 is CASSFDRRADTEAFF. Here the CDR3 DNA reads TGTGCCAGCAGTTTCGACAGACGGGCCGACACTGAAGCTTTCTTT.

The chain recombines TRBV19 with TRBJ1-2; D not certain. Germline CDR1 is LNHDA and CDR2 is SQIVND (reference sequence). The germline V and J ends were trimmed by 7 bases and 8 bases, with 11 bases remaining between them. The CDR3 runs to 11 residues. The CDR3 coding sequence is TGTGCCAGTACGATGGGAGGAGGCTACACCTTC. Its protein is CASTMGGGYTF.

This clone has a handful of counts. V gene TRBV27 combines with J gene TRBJ1-4, with 9 bases identical to TRBD1. This CDR3 is 14 amino acids long. With 5 bases clipped from V and 5 bases from J, the junction kept 3 bases outside the gene matches. Germline CDR1 is MNHEY and CDR2 is SMNVEV (reference sequence). For the CDR3, the DNA is TGTGCCAGCAGTATTGACAGGGGGAATGAAAAACTGTTTTTT. The encoded protein is CASSIDRGNEKLFF.